The entry below gives a single TCR beta chain sequence along with its context. These data belong to a study of blood T cell repertoires in COVID-19. Trimming took off 4 bases at V and 9 bases at J, with 13 bases between the two ends. The CDR3 is made up of 14 amino acids. CDR1 LNHDA and CDR2 SQIVND come from the germline V gene (reference sequence). How the authors handled the data: Amplification of reference gene primers was used by the study to estimate nucleated cell counts. The data were produced by immunoSEQ multiplex PCR, yet TCRdb's version contains in-frame clones alone and is incomplete. V, J and clone size are taken as reported in that table, and D and trimming were inferred from the DNA itself. The table lists about 270,000 clones, around 86% of them singletons.

Sequencing was performed on peripheral blood. The V gene is TRBV19, the J gene TRBJ1-6; TRBD1 is a possible D gene (5 bases). The sequence was collected from a man between 40 and 49 years old with active or convalescent COVID-19. This chain's CDR3 is CASSNQGEVSPLHF. Here the CDR3 DNA reads TGTGCCAGTAGTAATCAGGGTGAAGTTTCACCCCTCCACTTT.